One and the same sample provided the 14 T cell receptor beta chains below, sequenced in a study of T cells in Graves' hyperthyroidism and ophthalmopathy. Amplification yielded TCR beta CDR3 regions, with RNA transcripts as the source. A set of HTBI primers served as the primers for a first-round RT-PCR of the TCR CDR3. TCRdb recomputed calls from the multiplex PCR reads with MiXCR, one row per CDR3 protein. This sample carries about 500,000 distinct CDR3 sequences, about 15% of them seen once, and the ten largest clones take approximately 30%. The sample was blood. All receptors come from a woman in her twenties or thirties with Graves' ophthalmopathy.

This clonotype was picked up many times. J is TRBJ2-2 and V is TRBV7-3, with TRBD2 as a possible D gene (6 bases). Trimming shortened V by 5 bases and J by 6 bases, and 16 bases separated the two germline ends. CDR3 length: 15 amino acids. Germline CDR1 is SGHTA and CDR2 is FQGTGA. CDR3 region: CASSPTGAEAGELFF. For the CDR3, the DNA is TGTGCCAGCAGCCCCACGGGAGCTGAGGCCGGGGAGCTGTTTTTT.

This chain links TRBV5-4 with TRBJ2-5; D gene ambiguous. The CDR3 runs to 12 residues. The germline V and J ends were trimmed by 8 bases and 0 bases, with 8 bases remaining between them. CDR1 and CDR2 (germline): SGHNT, YYREEE (reference sequence). The CDR3 DNA reads TGTGCCAGTGGTCAGCACCAAGAGACCCAGTACTTC. As protein: CASGQHQETQYF. The whole variable domain, filled in from reference TRBV5-4 and TRBJ2-5, reads ETGVTQSPTHLIKTRGQQVTLRCSSQSGHNTVSWYQQALGQGPQFIFQYYREEENGRGNFPPRFSGLQFPNYSSELNVNALELDDSALYLCASGQHQETQYFGPGTRLLVL.

This clonotype came up many times. This sequence joins TRBV30 and TRBJ2-3; D unresolved. Germline lookup yields CDR1 GTSNPN and CDR2 SVGIG (reference sequence). CDR3 length: 12 amino acids. The V end was cut by 1 base, the J end by 4 bases, with 6 bases between. This chain's CDR3 is CAWSEDADTQYF. CDR3 sequence (DNA): TGTGCCTGGAGTGAGGACGCAGATACGCAGTATTTT. Filled out from reference TRBV30 and TRBJ2-3, the complete variable domain reads SQTIHQWPATLVQPVGSPLSLECTVEGTSNPNLYWYRQAAGRGLQLLFYSVGIGQISSEVPQNLSASRPQDRQFILSSKKLLLSDSGFYLCAWSEDADTQYFGPGTRLTVL.

This clonotype was counted many times. J is TRBJ2-7 and V is TRBV6-1; a possible D gene is TRBD2 (6 bases). Per the germline V gene, CDR1 is MNHNS and CDR2 is SASEGT. This CDR3 is built from 15 residues. With 6 bases removed from V and 0 bases from J, the gap between germline ends came to 15 bases. Here the CDR3 reads CASSQVDGGSYEQYF. The CDR3, as DNA: TGTGCCAGCAGCCAGGTGGACGGGGGCTCCTACGAGCAGTACTTC.

This clonotype has at least ten counts. The rearrangement uses TRBV28 and TRBJ2-7, with 13 bases that match TRBD2. Germline values: CDR1 MDHEN, CDR2 SYDVKM. The CDR3 has 21 residues. V gave up 3 bases and J gave up 0 bases; unmatched junction bases: 17. The CDR3 spells CASSFTSRLAGGLWDSYEQYF. Here the CDR3 DNA reads TGTGCCAGCAGTTTCACCTCCAGACTAGCGGGAGGTTTGTGGGACTCCTACGAGCAGTACTTC. The whole variable domain, filled in from reference TRBV28 and TRBJ2-7, reads DVKVTQSSRYLVKRTGEKVFLECVQDMDHENMFWYRQDPGLGLRLIYFSYDVKMKEKGDIPEGYSVSREKKERFSLILESASTNQTSMYLCASSFTSRLAGGLWDSYEQYFGPGTRLTVT.

This clonotype was found many times. The genes are TRBV28 and TRBJ2-7; 9 bases line up with TRBD2. Germline values: CDR1 MDHEN, CDR2 SYDVKM. The V and J ends lost 3 bases and 4 bases, in that order; junction bases with no gene match: 7. The CDR3 has 15 amino acids. Written as DNA, the CDR3 is TGTGCCAGCAGTTTGGGTGCTAGCGGGATTTACGAGCAGTACTTC. It is translated as CASSLGASGIYEQYF. The full variable domain, its missing parts supplied by reference TRBV28 and TRBJ2-7, is DVKVTQSSRYLVKRTGEKVFLECVQDMDHENMFWYRQDPGLGLRLIYFSYDVKMKEKGDIPEGYSVSREKKERFSLILESASTNQTSMYLCASSLGASGIYEQYFGPGTRLTVT.

This clonotype was picked up many times. V gene TRBV5-1 combines with J gene TRBJ2-1; 12 nucleotides line up with TRBD2. CDR1 and CDR2 from the germline V gene are SGHRS and YFSETQ. J was trimmed by 7 bases and V by 1 base; bases with no gene match: 3. The CDR3 spans 15 residues. This CDR3 is CASSLTSGRMNEQFF. For the CDR3, the DNA is TGCGCCAGCAGCTTGACTAGCGGGAGGATGAATGAGCAGTTCTTC.

This chain uses TRBV5-6 with TRBJ2-7; D is ambiguous. Germline CDR1 and CDR2: SGHDT and YYEEEE. Trimming took off 3 bases at V and 1 base at J, with 11 bases between the two ends. The CDR3 contains 14 residues. DNA for the CDR3: TGTGCCAGCAGCTCCCCGGACCGATCCTACGAGCAGTACTTC. Its protein product is CASSSPDRSYEQYF.

In its sample, this clonotype was seen many times. The genes are TRBV6-1 and TRBJ1-1; TRBD1 aligns across 8 bases. The CDR3 is made up of 15 amino acids. Germline-derived CDR1 and CDR2 are MNHNS and SASEGT. Losses at the gene ends were 5 bases for V and 0 bases for J; bases not matched to a gene: 5. CDR3 sequence reads: CASSSPTGVNTEAFF. The CDR3 bases are TGTGCCAGCAGTTCTCCGACAGGGGTGAACACTGAAGCTTTCTTT.

The table lists this clonotype with many counts. The chain joins TRBV13 to TRBJ2-3, with TRBD1 matching over 8 bases. J was trimmed by 6 bases and V by 9 bases; bases with no gene match: 5. There are 12 residues in the CDR3. The V gene's germline CDR1 is PRHDT and CDR2 FYEKMQ (reference sequence). CDR3 sequence: CASRQGYDTQYF. CDR3 sequence (DNA): TGTGCCAGTCGACAGGGGTACGATACGCAGTATTTT.

This clonotype was observed at least ten times. The chain employs TRBV27 and TRBJ2-1; D not certain. V lost 3 bases, J lost 0 bases, and 9 bases lay in between. This CDR3 has 15 amino acids. The germline gives CDR1 MNHEY, CDR2 SMNVEV (reference sequence). CDR3 protein: CASSFGVSSYNEQFF. The CDR3 DNA follows: TGTGCCAGCAGTTTTGGCGTGAGCTCCTACAATGAGCAGTTCTTC.

This clonotype was observed a few times. The chain has TRBV27 and TRBJ2-7; maybe TRBD2 (5 bases). CDR3 length: 11 residues. The V end lost 2 bases, the J end lost 9 bases, and 8 bases lay between the germline ends. CDR1 and CDR2 (germline): MNHEY, SMNVEV (reference sequence). The CDR3 DNA reads TGTGCCAGCAGTTTACTGGGAGTGCAGTACTTC. It translates to CASSLLGVQYF.

The chain uses TRBV20-1 and TRBJ2-7, with 8 nucleotides matching TRBD2. This CDR3 is 18 amino acids long. CDR1 and CDR2 (germline): DFQATT, SNEGSKA (reference sequence). After removal of 6 bases from V and 0 bases from J, the junction contained 19 bases not matched to a gene. The CDR3 nucleotides are TGCAGTGCCCCGGTTGTTAGCGGGACTTCAGGGATCTCCTACGAGCAGTACTTC. Encoded protein: CSAPVVSGTSGISYEQYF.

This clonotype showed up many times. The chain combines TRBV5-1 with TRBJ1-2; D uncertain. The CDR3 runs 14 residues. Germline CDR1 and CDR2: SGHRS and YFSETQ. Trimming stripped 0 bases from V and 2 bases from J, with 8 bases between. Written as DNA, the CDR3 is TGCGCCAGCAGCTTGGCCGATCCCAACTATGGCTACACCTTC. Its translation is CASSLADPNYGYTF.